Below are 21 T cell receptor beta chains sequenced from a single sample in a study of T cells in women clearing cervical HPV infection. Using immunoSEQ multiplex PCR, the repertoire was profiled, and TCRdb retains in-frame clones only, with some absent. This sample contains tens of thousands of clones. The specimen sequenced was blood buffy coat. These receptors came from a woman between 18 and 75 years old with a cervical HPV16 infection that either progressed to CIN3+ or cleared (not recorded which).

Comment on this clone: The observed sequence ends 3 residues before the CDR3 terminus, with the missing tail filled in from the germline J gene. The chain uses TRBV19 and TRBJ2-2; D is possibly TRBD1 (6 bases). This CDR3 is built from 15 residues. CDR1 LNHDA and CDR2 SQIVND come from the germline V gene (reference sequence). V was shortened by 6 bases and J by 4 bases, with 15 bases between the two germline ends. CDR3: CASSDNRESTGELFF. Partial CDR3 DNA: TGTGCCAGTAGCGACAACAGGGAGAGCACCGGGGAG.

About this clone itself: The CDR3 end is not reached by the read, which stops 3 residues before it; the germline J gene fills it in. The V call is TRBV11-3, the J call TRBJ2-7, with 10 bases fitting TRBD1. With V trimmed by 5 bases and J by 4 bases, 8 bases remained unmatched. The CDR3 is made up of 15 amino acids. Germline-derived CDR1 and CDR2 are SGHNT and YENEEA. The CDR3 is CASSPRTGGMYEQYF. CDR3 DNA, as far as it was read: TGTGCCAGCAGCCCGCGGACAGGGGGTATGTACGAG.

As concerns this clone: The read gets to within 3 residues of the CDR3 end, and the germline J gene fills in the rest. The J gene is TRBJ1-2, the V gene TRBV19; TRBD1 agrees at 9 bases. In germline, CDR1 is LNHDA, CDR2 SQIVND (reference sequence). V shed 7 bases and J 4 bases; nucleotides not matched to a gene: 10. The CDR3 runs to 15 residues. The CDR3 loop reads CASKQIQGASYGYTF. CDR3 DNA, as far as it was read: TGTGCCAGTAAGCAAATACAGGGGGCTTCCTATGGC.

To note about this clone: The CDR3 is cut off 3 residues early in the read; its end comes from the germline J gene. The chain has TRBV6-1 and TRBJ1-2; tentatively, D is TRBD1 (5 bases). CDR1 is MNHNS and CDR2 is SASEGT in the germline V gene. V was trimmed by 2 bases and J by 4 bases, leaving 17 bases between them. The CDR3 totals 16 residues. The chain's CDR3 is CASSELEGRRSYGYTF. The sequenced CDR3 bases are TGTGCCAGCAGTGAATTGGAGGGGAGGCGTAGCTATGGC.

Of note for this clone: The read terminates 3 residues ahead of where the CDR3 ends, so the germline J gene completes it. The genes are TRBV6-1 and TRBJ1-1; no clear D. This CDR3 is built from 14 residues. Germline loops: CDR1 MNHNS, CDR2 SASEGT. The sequenced part of the CDR3 DNA is TGTGCCAGCGGTGCCCCCGGTCGGCGGGAGGAA. Its protein is CASGAPGRREE. The full CDR3 is CASGAPGRREEAFF.

Comment on this clone: The read is 3 residues too short to cover the CDR3 end, so that end is filled in from the germline J gene. The chain recombines TRBV20-1 with TRBJ2-5; the D gene is possibly TRBD2 (5 bases). CDR1 DFQATT and CDR2 SNEGSKA come from the germline V gene (reference sequence). The CDR3 is made up of 12 amino acids. V was clipped by 6 bases and J by 5 bases, with 13 bases between them. CDR3 sequence reads: CSASGLLETQYF. The CDR3 DNA, read in part, is TGCAGTGCCTCCGGACTCCTTGAGACC.

Comments on this clone: The read stops 3 residues short of the end of the CDR3; the missing end is completed from the germline J gene. This rearrangement joins TRBV19 to TRBJ2-7; TRBD1 matches 7 bases. The germline CDR1 and CDR2 sequences are LNHDA and SQIVND (reference sequence). This CDR3 contains 15 residues. V lost 3 bases and J lost 3; bases outside the gene matches: 8. This CDR3 is CASSITGAGYYEQYF. CDR3 DNA, as far as it was read: TGTGCCAGTAGTATTACAGGGGCAGGTTACTACGAG. Full variable domain (remainder filled in from reference TRBV19 and TRBJ2-7): DGGITQSPKYLFRKEGQNVTLSCEQNLNHDAMYWYRQDPGQGLRLIYYSQIVNDFQKGDIAEGYSVSREKKESFPLTVTSAQKNPTAFYLCASSITGAGYYEQYFGPGTRLTVT.

In the case of this clone: The CDR3 end is not reached by the read, which stops 3 residues before it; the germline J gene fills it in. The rearrangement links TRBV5-1 to TRBJ1-5; 7 bases align to TRBD1. This CDR3 has 15 amino acids. Germline V CDR1 and CDR2: SGHRS, YFSETQ. Trimming took 0 bases from V and 4 from J; bases not matched to a gene: 4. The CDR3 sequence is CASSLGGTENQPQHF. The part of the CDR3 DNA that was read is TGCGCCAGCAGCTTGGGCGGGACAGAGAATCAGCCC.

This clone shows up as medium-sized by frequency. The read halts 3 residues ahead of the CDR3 end, with the missing end drawn from the germline J gene. The chain couples TRBV29-1 to TRBJ2-4; 13 bases map to TRBD2. The length of the CDR3 is 18 residues. Trimming removed 2 bases from V and 6 bases from J; junction bases left unmatched: 13. CDR1 SQVTM and CDR2 ANQGSEA come from the germline V gene. The part of the CDR3 DNA that was read is TGCAGCGTTGAAATACAGGGGACTAGCGGGACGGTTAGAAACATT. This encodes CSVEIQGTSGTVRNI. From start to end, the CDR3 is CSVEIQGTSGTVRNIQYF.

Concerning this clone: With the read ending 3 residues before the CDR3 end, the germline J gene is used to fill in that end. The chain combines TRBV2 with TRBJ2-3; maybe TRBD1 (5 bases). Germline V lookup: CDR1 SNHLY, CDR2 FYNNEI. This CDR3 is built from 14 residues. The covered CDR3 bases are TGTGCCAGCAGTGAGCCGCAGGGTGATCAGCCG. This gives the protein CASSEPQGDQP. The full CDR3 is CASSEPQGDQPQYF.

A remark on this clone: The CDR3 end is not reached by the read, which stops 3 residues before it; the germline J gene fills it in. V and J are TRBV29-1 and TRBJ1-2; TRBD1 is a possible D gene (5 bases). This CDR3 region has 12 residues. Germline lookup yields CDR1 SQVTM and CDR2 ANQGSEA. Trimming cost V 4 bases and J 1 base, with 7 bases left between them. Incomplete CDR3 DNA: TGCAGCGTTGGGCAGGGTAACTATGGC. It specifies CSVGQGNYG. The complete CDR3 reads CSVGQGNYGYTF. Full variable domain (rest looked up from reference TRBV29-1 and TRBJ1-2): SAVISQKPSRDICQRGTSLTIQCQVDSQVTMMFWYRQQPGQSLTLIATANQGSEATYESGFVIDKFPISRPNLTFSTLTVSNMSPEDSSIYLCSVGQGNYGYTFGSGTRLTVV.

A word on this clone: The read gets to within 3 residues of the CDR3 end, and the germline J gene fills in the rest. The chain employs TRBV5-1 and TRBJ1-4, with 12 bases matching TRBD1. The germline gives CDR1 SGHRS, CDR2 YFSETQ. The CDR3 is 16 amino acids. J lost 7 bases, V lost 4 bases, and 8 bases had no gene match. The DNA read from the CDR3 is TGCGCCAGCAGCGGGGGACAGGGGGCGTTTTCTGAAAAA. Amino acids: CASSGGQGAFSEK. In full, the CDR3 is CASSGGQGAFSEKLFF.

A note on this clone: The sequenced fragment ends 3 residues before the CDR3 boundary, so the rest is inferred from the germline J gene. This chain connects TRBV11-3 to TRBJ2-7, with 8 bases identical to TRBD1. CDR3 length: 14 amino acids. CDR1 and CDR2 (germline): SGHNT, YENEEA. Trimming took 2 bases from V and 4 from J; bases not matched to a gene: 4. The DNA read from the CDR3 is TGTGCCAGCAGCTTAAGGGACAGGCAATACGAG. Translating it yields CASSLRDRQYE. The whole CDR3 sequence is CASSLRDRQYEQYF.

A remark on this clone: The read ends 3 residues before the CDR3 terminus; that terminus is restored from the germline J gene. The chain carries TRBV7-9 and TRBJ2-7; D is uncertain. The CDR3 runs to 12 residues. Germline V gives CDR1 SEHNR, CDR2 FQNEAQ (reference sequence). Trimming removed 2 bases at V and 5 bases at J, with 7 bases between. The CDR3 spells CASSLRWHEQYF. The sequenced CDR3 bases are TGTGCCAGCAGCTTAAGGTGGCACGAG. Full variable domain (missing parts from reference TRBV7-9 and TRBJ2-7): DTGVSQNPRHKITKRGQNVTFRCDPISEHNRLYWYRQTLGQGPEFLTYFQNEAQLEKSRLLSDRFSAERPKGSFSTLEIQRTEQGDSAMYLCASSLRWHEQYFGPGTRLTVT.

Points on this clone: The CDR3 goes on 3 residues after the read ends, and that part is filled in from the germline J gene. The V gene is TRBV6-1, the J gene TRBJ1-4; 9 bases align to TRBD1. With V trimmed by 1 base and J by 7 bases, 4 bases remained unmatched. The germline V gene has CDR1 MNHNS and CDR2 SASEGT. The length of the CDR3 is 15 residues. The sequenced part of the CDR3 DNA is TGTGCCAGCAGTGAAGTTGGGACAGGGACTGAAAAA. This codes for CASSEVGTGTEK. The whole CDR3 reads CASSEVGTGTEKLFF.

Worth noting for this clone: The read halts 3 residues ahead of the CDR3 end, with the missing end drawn from the germline J gene. The chain combines TRBV19 with TRBJ1-1; TRBD1 matches 11 bases. The ends lost 4 bases at V and 6 bases at J; junction bases unmatched: 7. Per germline, CDR1 LNHDA and CDR2 SQIVND (reference sequence). This CDR3 has 15 amino acids. Here the CDR3 reads CASSRKDRGLAEAFF. The sequenced CDR3 bases are TGTGCCAGTAGTAGAAAGGACAGGGGGCTGGCTGAA.

A note on this clone: The read stops 3 residues short of the end of the CDR3; the missing end is completed from the germline J gene. V gene TRBV2 combines with J gene TRBJ2-3; 7 positions agree with TRBD1. CDR1 SNHLY and CDR2 FYNNEI come from the germline V gene. The junction had 5 bases not matched to a gene; V was cut back by 4 bases and J by 7 bases. There are 13 residues in the CDR3. The CDR3 sequence is CASSGEGQNTQYF. The CDR3 bases that were read are TGTGCCAGCAGTGGAGAGGGACAGAATACG.

Remarks on this clone: Sequencing ends 3 residues short of the CDR3 end; the germline J gene provides the rest. The chain couples TRBV7-2 to TRBJ1-2, with TRBD1 matching 7 bases. The CDR3 is 13 residues long. Per the germline V gene, CDR1 is SGHTA and CDR2 is FQGNSA. V was clipped by 5 bases and J by 5 bases; unmatched bases: 5. The part of the CDR3 DNA that was read is TGTGCCAGCAGCCAGGGACAGCATTATGGC. Protein product: CASSQGQHYG. The entire CDR3 sequence reads CASSQGQHYGYTF.

The sequenced CDR3 bases are TGTGCCAGTAGTATAGATACTGCGACAGATACG. Its protein is CASSIDTATDT. The whole CDR3 is CASSIDTATDTQYF. V gene TRBV19 combines with J gene TRBJ2-3, with D hard to call. The read ends 3 residues before the CDR3 terminus; that terminus is restored from the germline J gene. Trimming removed 0 bases from V and 3 bases from J, with 7 bases in between. The CDR3 runs 14 residues. Germline V lookup: CDR1 LNHDA, CDR2 SQIVND (reference sequence).

Concerning this clone: The read is 3 residues too short to cover the CDR3 end, so that end is filled in from the germline J gene. The rearrangement joins TRBV28 to TRBJ2-7; D is possibly TRBD1 (6 bases). The CDR3 has 15 amino acids. Trimming took 6 bases from V and 4 from J, leaving 19 bases between them. In germline, CDR1 is MDHEN, CDR2 SYDVKM. The CDR3 bases that were read are TGTGCCAGCAGCCTGGCCGGGACAATGTCGTACGAG. Translation: CASSLAGTMSYE. The whole CDR3 is CASSLAGTMSYEQYF. The full variable domain, completed using reference TRBV28 and TRBJ2-7, is DVKVTQSSRYLVKRTGEKVFLECVQDMDHENMFWYRQDPGLGLRLIYFSYDVKMKEKGDIPEGYSVSREKKERFSLILESASTNQTSMYLCASSLAGTMSYEQYFGPGTRLTVT.

About this clone: With the read ending 3 residues before the CDR3 end, the germline J gene is used to fill in that end. This chain joins TRBV20-1 and TRBJ1-5; D remains ambiguous. V was trimmed by 0 bases and J by 4 bases, leaving 7 bases between them. Germline CDR1 reads DFQATT; CDR2 reads SNEGSKA (reference sequence). The CDR3 contains 13 residues. CDR3 amino acids: CSARDSVNQPQHF. The sequenced part of the CDR3 DNA is TGCAGTGCTAGAGATTCCGTGAATCAGCCC.